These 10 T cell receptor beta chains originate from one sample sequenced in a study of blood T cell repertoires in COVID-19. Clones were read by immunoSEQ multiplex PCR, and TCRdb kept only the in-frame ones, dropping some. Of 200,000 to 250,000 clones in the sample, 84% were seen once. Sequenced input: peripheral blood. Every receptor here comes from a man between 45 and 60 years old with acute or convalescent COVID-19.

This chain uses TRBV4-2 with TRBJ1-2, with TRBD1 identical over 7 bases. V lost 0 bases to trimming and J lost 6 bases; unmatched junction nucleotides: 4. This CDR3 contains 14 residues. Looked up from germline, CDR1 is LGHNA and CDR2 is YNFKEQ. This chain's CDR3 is CASSQDGQENGYTF. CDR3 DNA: TGTGCCAGCAGCCAAGATGGACAGGAAAATGGCTACACCTTC.

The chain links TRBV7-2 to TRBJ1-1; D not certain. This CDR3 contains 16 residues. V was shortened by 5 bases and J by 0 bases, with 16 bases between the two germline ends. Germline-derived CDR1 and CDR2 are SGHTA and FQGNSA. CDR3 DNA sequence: TGTGCCAGCAGCACCACAGCTGCCGTTCTGAACACTGAAGCTTTCTTT. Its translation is CASSTTAAVLNTEAFF.

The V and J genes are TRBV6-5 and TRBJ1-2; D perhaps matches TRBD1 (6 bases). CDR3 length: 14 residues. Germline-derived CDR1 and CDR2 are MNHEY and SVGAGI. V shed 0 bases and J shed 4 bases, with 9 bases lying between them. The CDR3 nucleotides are TGTGCCAGCAGTTACTCGAGGACAGTCTATGGCTACACCTTC. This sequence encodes CASSYSRTVYGYTF.

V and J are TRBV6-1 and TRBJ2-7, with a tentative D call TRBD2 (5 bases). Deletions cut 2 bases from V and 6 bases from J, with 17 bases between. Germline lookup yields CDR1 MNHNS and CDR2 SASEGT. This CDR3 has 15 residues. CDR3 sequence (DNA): TGTGCCAGCAGTGAACGGGCTGCCGGGGTCGGCGAGCAGTACTTC. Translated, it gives CASSERAAGVGEQYF.

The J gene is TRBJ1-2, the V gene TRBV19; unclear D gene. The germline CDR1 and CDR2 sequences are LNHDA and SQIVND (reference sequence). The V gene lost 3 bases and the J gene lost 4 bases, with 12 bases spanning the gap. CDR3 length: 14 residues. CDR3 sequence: CASSIESSGYGYTF. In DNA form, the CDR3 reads TGTGCCAGTAGTATTGAGAGTAGCGGCTATGGCTACACCTTC.

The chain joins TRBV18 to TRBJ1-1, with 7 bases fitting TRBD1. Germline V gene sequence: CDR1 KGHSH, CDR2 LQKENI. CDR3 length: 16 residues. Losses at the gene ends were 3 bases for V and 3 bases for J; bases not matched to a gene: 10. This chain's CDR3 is CASSPLQGTVYTEAFF. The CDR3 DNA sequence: TGTGCCAGCTCACCTCTACAGGGGACTGTGTACACTGAAGCTTTCTTT. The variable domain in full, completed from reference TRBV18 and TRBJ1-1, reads NAGVMQNPRHLVRRRGQEARLRCSPMKGHSHVYWYRQLPEEGLKFMVYLQKENIIDESGMPKERFSAEFPKEGPSILRIQQVVRGDSAAYFCASSPLQGTVYTEAFFGQGTRLTVV.

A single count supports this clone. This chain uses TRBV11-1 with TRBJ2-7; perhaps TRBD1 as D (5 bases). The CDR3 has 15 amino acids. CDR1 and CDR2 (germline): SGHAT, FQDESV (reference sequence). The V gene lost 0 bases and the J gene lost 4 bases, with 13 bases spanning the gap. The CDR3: CASSLARREGYEQYF. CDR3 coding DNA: TGTGCCAGCAGCTTAGCCCGCAGGGAAGGGTACGAGCAGTACTTC.

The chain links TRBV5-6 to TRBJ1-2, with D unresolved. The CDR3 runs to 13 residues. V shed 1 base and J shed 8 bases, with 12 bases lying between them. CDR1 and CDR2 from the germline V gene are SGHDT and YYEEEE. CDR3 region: CASSLRGYVGYTF. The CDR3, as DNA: TGTGCCAGCAGCTTGAGAGGATACGTCGGCTACACCTTC. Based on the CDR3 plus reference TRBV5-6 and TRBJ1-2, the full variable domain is DAGVTQSPTHLIKTRGQQVTLRCSPKSGHDTVSWYQQALGQGPQFIFQYYEEEERQRGNFPDRFSGHQFPNYSSELNVNALLLGDSALYLCASSLRGYVGYTFGSGTRLTVV.

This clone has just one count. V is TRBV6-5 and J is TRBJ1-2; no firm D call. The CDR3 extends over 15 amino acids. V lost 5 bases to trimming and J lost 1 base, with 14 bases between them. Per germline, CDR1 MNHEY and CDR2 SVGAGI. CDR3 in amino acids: CASSRESRINYGYTF. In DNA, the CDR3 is TGTGCCAGCAGTAGGGAGTCTAGAATTAACTATGGCTACACCTTC.

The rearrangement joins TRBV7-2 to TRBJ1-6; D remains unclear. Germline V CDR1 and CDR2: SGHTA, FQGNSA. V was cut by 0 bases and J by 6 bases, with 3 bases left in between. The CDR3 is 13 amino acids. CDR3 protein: CASSLAANSPLHF. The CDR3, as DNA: TGTGCCAGCAGCTTAGCGGCTAATTCACCCCTCCACTTT.